This T cell receptor beta chain comes out of a study of blood T cell repertoires in COVID-19. Assay: immunoSEQ multiplex PCR; the TCRdb copy retains only in-frame clones and omits some. The table lists 70,000 or so clones, roughly 89% of them singletons. V was pared by 1 base and J by 8 bases, with 11 bases between. The germline CDR1 and CDR2 sequences are MGHDK and SYGVNS. This CDR3 is 13 amino acids long. The sequencing sample was made of peripheral blood. The V gene is TRBV25-1, the J gene TRBJ1-2; D unresolved. The receptor's source is a woman in her 50s with acute or convalescent COVID-19. As DNA, the CDR3 is TGTGCCAGCAGTGAATCTGCGGGAGCCGGCTACACCTTC. It encodes CASSESAGAGYTF.